Below are 27 T cell receptor beta chains sequenced from a single sample in a study of cytomegalovirus exposure and HLA in healthy donors. PCR was performed using 60 Vbeta and 13 Jbeta primers. TCRdb's table, derived via immunoSEQ multiplex PCR, lists solely in-frame clones and lacks some. The repertoire holds approximately 150,000 clones, with 75% as singletons. Material for sequencing was PBMCs. These receptors were collected from a man aged 40-55 years in good health and CMV-seronegative.

The rearrangement links TRBV6-4 to TRBJ2-3; TRBD1 might be the D (6 bases). Germline V gene sequence: CDR1 MRHNA, CDR2 SNTAGT. This CDR3 is 14 amino acids long. V shed 4 bases and J shed 2 bases, with 10 bases lying between them. The CDR3 nucleotides read TGTGCCAGCAGTGCTGGACAGCCCACAGATACGCAGTATTTT. As protein: CASSAGQPTDTQYF.

The V call is TRBV19, the J call TRBJ1-3; 7 nucleotides match TRBD1. V shed 3 bases, J shed 1 base, and the junction held 3 bases outside the gene matches. The CDR3 length is 15 residues. CDR1 is LNHDA, CDR2 SQIVND, per germline (reference sequence). The CDR3 DNA follows: TGTGCCAGTAGTATTGACAGGGCATCTGGAAACACCATATATTTT. Translation: CASSIDRASGNTIYF.

The chain uses TRBV5-6 and TRBJ2-7; D might be TRBD2 (6 bases). The CDR3 contains 14 residues. The V end was cut by 4 bases, the J end by 3 bases, with 14 bases between. Germline loops: CDR1 SGHDT, CDR2 YYEEEE. The CDR3 nucleotides are TGTGCCAGCAGCCCGACTAGTCCCATCTACGAGCAGTACTTC. Its protein product is CASSPTSPIYEQYF.

This clone was seen a handful of times. The rearrangement links TRBV28 to TRBJ1-1; tentatively, D is TRBD1 (6 bases). The CDR3 has 12 amino acids. Germline V gene data show CDR1 as MDHEN and CDR2 as SYDVKM. V was shortened by 4 bases and J by 11 bases, with 14 bases between the two germline ends. CDR3 sequence: CASSSPGDRAFF. In DNA, the CDR3 is TGTGCCAGCAGTTCCCCAGGGGATAGGGCTTTCTTT.

V and J are TRBV19 and TRBJ2-3; TRBD1 might be the D (5 bases). Germline CDR1 LNHDA, CDR2 SQIVND (reference sequence). V dropped 5 bases and J dropped 2 bases, with 14 bases sitting between them. This CDR3 has 15 amino acids. CDR3 loop: CASSPPGAYTDTQYF. DNA of the CDR3: TGTGCCAGTAGTCCTCCTGGGGCCTACACAGATACGCAGTATTTT.

The sample holds one count of this clone. V and J are TRBV4-3 and TRBJ1-2; D call uncertain. CDR1 is LGHNA, CDR2 YSLEER, per germline. Trimming left V 2 bases short and J 8 bases short, with 15 bases between. The CDR3 loop spans 14 amino acids. The CDR3 nucleotides are TGCGCCAGCAGCCAACCGGGGTGGGCGTACGGCTACACCTTC. Protein product: CASSQPGWAYGYTF.

The table lists this clone with a count of one. This chain connects TRBV7-9 to TRBJ2-2, with 7 bases identical to TRBD2. V gave up 8 bases and J gave up 6 bases; unmatched junction bases: 9. The CDR3 runs 14 residues. CDR1 and CDR2 from the germline V gene are SEHNR and FQNEAQ (reference sequence). The CDR3 region is CASYAAGSPGELFF. As DNA, the CDR3 is TGTGCCAGCTATGCAGCGGGGTCCCCCGGGGAGCTGTTTTTT.

The chain recombines TRBV5-1 with TRBJ2-3; TRBD1 might be the D (6 bases). Germline V gene sequence: CDR1 SGHRS, CDR2 YFSETQ. This CDR3 contains 17 residues. V was cut by 1 base and J by 1 base, with 16 bases left in between. The CDR3, as DNA: TGCGCCAGCAGCTTGTACCCCGGCAGGGGAGGCACAGATACGCAGTATTTT. This encodes CASSLYPGRGGTDTQYF. Drawing the rest from reference TRBV5-1 and TRBJ2-3, the complete variable domain is KAGVTQTPRYLIKTRGQQVTLSCSPISGHRSVSWYQQTPGQGLQFLFEYFSETQRNKGNFPGRFSGRQFSNSRSEMNVSTLELGDSALYLCASSLYPGRGGTDTQYFGPGTRLTVL.

This clone was observed a handful of times. The V gene is TRBV13, the J gene TRBJ1-2, with 7 bases aligning to TRBD1. J lost 2 bases, V lost 1 base, and 7 bases had no gene match. The CDR3 has 16 amino acids. Germline lookup yields CDR1 PRHDT and CDR2 FYEKMQ (reference sequence). The CDR3 DNA sequence: TGTGCCAGCAGCTTAGACCCAGGACAGGACAACTATGGCTACACCTTC. Translation gives CASSLDPGQDNYGYTF.

CDR3 bases: TGCGCCAGCAGCCTATTAGGCCAGGGCCCCTACCGCTATGGCTACACCTTC. Translated, it gives CASSLLGQGPYRYGYTF. V is TRBV4-1 and J is TRBJ1-2; D is perhaps TRBD1 (5 bases). CDR3 length: 17 amino acids. V dropped 4 bases and J dropped 4 bases, with 22 bases sitting between them. The V gene's germline CDR1 is MGHRA and CDR2 YSYEKL.

This clone was counted a single time. The chain has TRBV9 and TRBJ2-5; D unclear. The CDR3 covers 14 residues. Per the germline V gene, CDR1 is SGDLS and CDR2 is YYNGEE. With 0 bases removed from V and 5 bases from J, the gap between germline ends came to 11 bases. CDR3 nucleotide sequence: TGTGCCAGCAGCGTAGGCCAGGTATGGGAGACCCAGTACTTC. Translated: CASSVGQVWETQYF.

The chain uses TRBV5-1 and TRBJ2-3, with a weak D call TRBD2 (5 bases). The CDR3 covers 14 residues. Deletions cut 2 bases from V and 2 bases from J, with 9 bases between. Germline CDR1 reads SGHRS; CDR2 reads YFSETQ. The CDR3 protein is CASSLAAHTDTQYF. The DNA for the CDR3 is TGCGCCAGCAGCTTAGCGGCCCACACAGATACGCAGTATTTT. The full variable domain, its missing parts supplied by reference TRBV5-1 and TRBJ2-3, is KAGVTQTPRYLIKTRGQQVTLSCSPISGHRSVSWYQQTPGQGLQFLFEYFSETQRNKGNFPGRFSGRQFSNSRSEMNVSTLELGDSALYLCASSLAAHTDTQYFGPGTRLTVL.

The chain is built from TRBV6-1 and TRBJ2-7, with D unclear. Trimming took 11 bases from V and 3 from J, leaving 11 bases between them. Germline V lookup: CDR1 MNHNS, CDR2 SASEGT. The CDR3 extends over 11 amino acids. The CDR3 DNA reads TGTGCCTCGGCCCTAGACTACGAGCAGTACTTC. Amino acid sequence: CASALDYEQYF.

The chain couples TRBV28 to TRBJ2-3, with a tentative D call TRBD1 (5 bases). The CDR3 is 13 amino acids. Germline values: CDR1 MDHEN, CDR2 SYDVKM. Between the trimmed V and J ends, which lost 6 bases and 2 bases, there was a span of 9 bases. The CDR3 sequence is CASSRASTDTQYF. The CDR3 nucleotides read TGTGCCAGCAGCAGGGCTTCCACAGATACGCAGTATTTT.

CDR3: CASSQPTGQHNSPLHF. In DNA form, the CDR3 reads TGTGCCAGCAGCCAACCGACGGGACAGCATAATTCACCCCTCCACTTT. The J gene is TRBJ1-6, the V gene TRBV4-2; 7 bases line up with TRBD1. Trimming removed 2 bases from V and 5 bases from J; junction bases left unmatched: 6. The CDR3 is made up of 16 amino acids. CDR1 LGHNA and CDR2 YNFKEQ come from the germline V gene.

This clone was recorded a few times. This chain uses TRBV7-3 with TRBJ1-1; D is ambiguous. V was pared by 3 bases and J by 4 bases, with 9 bases between. Germline V lookup: CDR1 SGHTA, CDR2 FQGTGA. This CDR3 is built from 13 residues. The CDR3: CASSFGEGTEAFF. The CDR3 nucleotides are TGTGCCAGCAGCTTTGGGGAGGGCACTGAAGCTTTCTTT.

This clone has a handful of counts. This sequence joins TRBV5-6 and TRBJ1-5, with D hard to call. Per the germline V gene, CDR1 is SGHDT and CDR2 is YYEEEE. This CDR3 contains 16 residues. V lost 0 bases and J 1 base, leaving 11 bases between the germline ends. This CDR3 is CASSLGVALSNQPQHF. As DNA, the CDR3 is TGTGCCAGCAGCTTGGGTGTGGCACTAAGCAATCAGCCCCAGCATTTT.

The chain carries TRBV7-3 and TRBJ2-3; 15 nucleotides agree with TRBD2. From germline, CDR1 is SGHTA and CDR2 FQGTGA. J was trimmed by 3 bases and V by 5 bases; bases with no gene match: 3. The CDR3 spans 16 residues. CDR3 amino acids: CASSVGLAGGTDTQYF. The CDR3 DNA sequence: TGTGCCAGCAGCGTCGGACTAGCGGGGGGGACAGATACGCAGTATTTT.

The rearrangement uses TRBV6-1 and TRBJ2-5; 7 bases align to TRBD1. CDR3 length: 13 residues. The germline V gene encodes CDR1 MNHNS and CDR2 SASEGT. This chain's CDR3 is CASARGRGETQYF. The CDR3 nucleotides read TGTGCTTCGGCGAGGGGCAGGGGGGAGACCCAGTACTTC.

The genes are TRBV7-2 and TRBJ1-2; a weak D match, TRBD1 (6 bases). The V end was cut by 6 bases, the J end by 2 bases, with 13 bases between. The CDR3 runs 14 residues. The germline gives CDR1 SGHTA, CDR2 FQGNSA. For the CDR3, the DNA is TGTGCCAGCAGTCCGGGACACCGGAACTATGGCTACACCTTC. Its protein product is CASSPGHRNYGYTF.

The rearrangement joins TRBV19 to TRBJ1-2; a possible D gene is TRBD1 (5 bases). The V and J ends lost 3 bases and 6 bases respectively, with 14 bases between them. The CDR3 has 14 amino acids. Germline lookup yields CDR1 LNHDA and CDR2 SQIVND (reference sequence). CDR3 in DNA: TGTGCCAGTAGTATCCTGCCGGGGGGGAATGGCTACACCTTC. Its protein product is CASSILPGGNGYTF.

J is TRBJ1-1 and V is TRBV6-5; 8 nucleotides line up with TRBD1. The trim removed 5 bases at V and 10 bases at J, leaving 12 bases unmatched. The CDR3 sequence is 14 residues long. The germline gives CDR1 MNHEY, CDR2 SVGAGI. The CDR3 reads CASSKGPGQGGAFF. The CDR3 DNA follows: TGTGCCAGCAGTAAGGGTCCTGGACAGGGAGGAGCTTTCTTT.

V usage is TRBV10-3 and J usage is TRBJ2-3; D may be TRBD1 (5 bases). The CDR3 contains 14 residues. Germline values: CDR1 ENHRY, CDR2 SYGVKD. The germline V and J ends were trimmed by 2 bases and 2 bases, with 8 bases remaining between them. This CDR3 is CAISEGHHTDTQYF. CDR3 nucleotides: TGTGCCATCAGTGAGGGACACCACACAGATACGCAGTATTTT.

The chain carries TRBV5-1 and TRBJ2-1, with a tentative D call TRBD1 (6 bases). Per germline, CDR1 SGHRS and CDR2 YFSETQ. CDR3 size: 15 residues. V lost 0 bases to trimming and J lost 4 bases, with 11 bases between them. CDR3 nucleotide sequence: TGCGCCAGCAGCTTGGCGCCAGGGGTATACAATGAGCAGTTCTTC. It translates to CASSLAPGVYNEQFF.

The chain joins TRBV5-6 to TRBJ1-6; D remains ambiguous. The V and J ends lost 0 bases and 3 bases respectively, with 7 bases between them. This CDR3 has 15 amino acids. The V gene's germline CDR1 is SGHDT and CDR2 YYEEEE. CDR3 coding DNA: TGTGCCAGCAGCTTGGGTCGGGTCTATAATTCACCCCTCCACTTT. Translated, it gives CASSLGRVYNSPLHF.

About this clone: Other DNA sequences within the sample encode an identical CDR3. The CDR3 sequence: CASSPSTGRSTEAFF. In DNA form, the CDR3 reads TGTGCCAGCAGTCCCTCGACAGGGCGGAGCACTGAAGCTTTCTTT. This chain links TRBV6-5 with TRBJ1-1; 7 bases are a match to TRBD1. The CDR3 totals 15 residues. The ends lost 5 bases at V and 4 bases at J; junction bases unmatched: 10. Germline V gene lookup returns CDR1 MNHEY and CDR2 SVGAGI.

The J gene is TRBJ2-7, the V gene TRBV6-1; 7 bases match TRBD2. V lost 0 bases to trimming and J lost 6 bases; unmatched junction nucleotides: 2. Per the germline V gene, CDR1 is MNHNS and CDR2 is SASEGT. The CDR3 runs 13 residues. The DNA for the CDR3 is TGTGCCAGCAGTGAAGCGGGGGGGATCGAGCAGTACTTC. This translates into CASSEAGGIEQYF.